The clone carrying this T cell receptor beta chain has a count of ten or more. The entry originates in a study of T-cell reconstitution after alpha-beta-depleted transplantation in children. Unique molecular identifiers tagged the TCRbeta library. TCRdb reanalysed the PCR reads using MiXCR and keeps one entry per CDR3 protein. The data contain 200,000 to 250,000 distinct CDR3 sequences, 11% of them singletons. The CDR3 is 14 amino acids. CDR1 and CDR2 from the germline V gene are SGHRS and YFSETQ. Trimming removed 5 bases from V and 4 bases from J, with 13 bases in between. The specimen was PBMCs, collected before TCRalphabeta/CD19-depleted stem cell transplant. This chain links TRBV5-1 with TRBJ2-1; D may correspond to TRBD1 or TRBD2 (5 bases each). This receptor was taken from a child in the first two years of life with acute myeloid leukemia, due to receive a stem cell transplant. The chain's CDR3 is CASRVRGEYNEQFF. As DNA, the CDR3 is TGCGCCAGCAGGGTAAGGGGAGAATACAATGAGCAGTTCTTC.